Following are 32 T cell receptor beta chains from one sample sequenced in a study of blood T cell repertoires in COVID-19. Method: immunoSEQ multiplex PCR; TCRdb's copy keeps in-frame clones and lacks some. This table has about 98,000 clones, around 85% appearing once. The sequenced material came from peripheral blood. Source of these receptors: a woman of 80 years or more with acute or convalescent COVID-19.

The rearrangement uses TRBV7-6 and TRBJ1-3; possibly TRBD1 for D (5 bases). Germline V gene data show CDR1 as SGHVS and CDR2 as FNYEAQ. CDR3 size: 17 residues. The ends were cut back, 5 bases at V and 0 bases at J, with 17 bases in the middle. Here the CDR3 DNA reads TGTGCCAGCAGCCCTAGTCGGGGGGGTATCTCTGGAAACACCATATATTTT. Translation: CASSPSRGGISGNTIYF.

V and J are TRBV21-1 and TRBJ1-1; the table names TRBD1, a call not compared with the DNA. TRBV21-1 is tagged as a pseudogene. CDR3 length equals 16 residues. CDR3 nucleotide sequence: TGTGCCAGCACCATTCCACAGCCGCCCGCGCGCACTGAAGCTTTCTTT. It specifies CASTIPQPPARTEAFF.

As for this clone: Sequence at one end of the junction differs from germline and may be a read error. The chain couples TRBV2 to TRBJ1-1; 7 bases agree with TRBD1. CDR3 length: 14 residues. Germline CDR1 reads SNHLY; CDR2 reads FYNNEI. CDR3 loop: CASREGGARAEAFF. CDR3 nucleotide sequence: TGTGCCAGCAGAGAAGGGGGCGCCAGGGCTGAAGCTTTCTTT.

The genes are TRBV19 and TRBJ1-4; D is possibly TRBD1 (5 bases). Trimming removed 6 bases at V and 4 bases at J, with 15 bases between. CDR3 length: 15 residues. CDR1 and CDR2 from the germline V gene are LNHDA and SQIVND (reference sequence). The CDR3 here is CASRSGPGLNEKLFF. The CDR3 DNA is TGTGCCAGTAGGTCTGGACCAGGGCTTAATGAAAAACTGTTTTTT.

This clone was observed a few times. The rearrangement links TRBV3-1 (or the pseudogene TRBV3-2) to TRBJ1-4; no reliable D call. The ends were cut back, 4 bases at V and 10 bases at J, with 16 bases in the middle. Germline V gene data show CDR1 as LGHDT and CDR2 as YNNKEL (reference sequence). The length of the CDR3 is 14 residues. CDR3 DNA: TGTGCCAGCAGCCGGAAGGGTGTGGAGGGAAAACTGTTTTTT. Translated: CASSRKGVEGKLFF.

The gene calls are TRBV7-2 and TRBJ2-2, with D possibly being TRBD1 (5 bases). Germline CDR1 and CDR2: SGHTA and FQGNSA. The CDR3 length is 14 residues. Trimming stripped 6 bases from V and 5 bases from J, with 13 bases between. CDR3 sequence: CASSRQGWTGELFF. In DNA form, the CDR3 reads TGTGCCAGCAGTCGGCAGGGATGGACCGGGGAGCTGTTTTTT.

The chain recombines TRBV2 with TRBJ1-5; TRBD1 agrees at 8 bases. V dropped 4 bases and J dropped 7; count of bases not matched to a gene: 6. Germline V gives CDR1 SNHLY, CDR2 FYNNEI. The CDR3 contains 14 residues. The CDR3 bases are TGTGCCAGCAGTGGAGGACAGGGACACCAGCCCCAGCATTTT. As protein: CASSGGQGHQPQHF.

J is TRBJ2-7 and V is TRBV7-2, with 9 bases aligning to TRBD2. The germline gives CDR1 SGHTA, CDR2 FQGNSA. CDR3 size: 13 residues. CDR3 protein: CASSLASSGTLHV. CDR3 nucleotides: TGTGCCAGCAGCTTAGCTTCTAGCGGGACTTTGCACGTC.

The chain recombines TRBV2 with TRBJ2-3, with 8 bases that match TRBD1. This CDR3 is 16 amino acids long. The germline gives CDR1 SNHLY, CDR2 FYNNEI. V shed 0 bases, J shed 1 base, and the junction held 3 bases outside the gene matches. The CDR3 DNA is TGTGCCAGCAGTGAAGCCAGGGGGCGCGGCACAGATACGCAGTATTTT. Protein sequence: CASSEARGRGTDTQYF.

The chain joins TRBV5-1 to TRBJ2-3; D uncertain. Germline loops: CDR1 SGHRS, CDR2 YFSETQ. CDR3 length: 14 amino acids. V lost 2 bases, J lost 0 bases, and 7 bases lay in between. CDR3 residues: CASSFGPSTDTQYF. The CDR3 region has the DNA TGCGCCAGCAGCTTTGGGCCTAGCACAGATACGCAGTATTTT.

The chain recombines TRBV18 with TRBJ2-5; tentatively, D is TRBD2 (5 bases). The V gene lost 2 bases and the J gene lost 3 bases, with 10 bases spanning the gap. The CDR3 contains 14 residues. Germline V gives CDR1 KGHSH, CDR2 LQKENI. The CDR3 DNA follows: TGTGCCAGCTCACCAAAAACGGGGAAAGAGACCCAGTACTTC. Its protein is CASSPKTGKETQYF.

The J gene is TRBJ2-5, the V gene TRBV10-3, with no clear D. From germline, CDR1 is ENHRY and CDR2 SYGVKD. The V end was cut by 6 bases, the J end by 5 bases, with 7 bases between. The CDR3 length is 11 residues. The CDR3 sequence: CAISQAETQYF. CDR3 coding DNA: TGTGCCATCAGCCAGGCGGAGACCCAGTACTTC.

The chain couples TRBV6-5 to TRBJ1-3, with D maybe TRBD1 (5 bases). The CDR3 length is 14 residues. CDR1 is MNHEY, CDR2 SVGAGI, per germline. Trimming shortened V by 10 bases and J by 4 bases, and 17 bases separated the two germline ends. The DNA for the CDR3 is TGTGCCACTACTTGGGGCCCCCGGGGAAACACCATATATTTT. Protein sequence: CATTWGPRGNTIYF.

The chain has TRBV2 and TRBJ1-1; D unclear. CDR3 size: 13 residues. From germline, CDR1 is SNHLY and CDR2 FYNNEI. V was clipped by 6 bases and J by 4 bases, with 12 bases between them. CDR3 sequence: CASRVNTGTEAFF. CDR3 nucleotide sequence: TGTGCCAGCAGGGTAAATACCGGCACTGAAGCTTTCTTT.

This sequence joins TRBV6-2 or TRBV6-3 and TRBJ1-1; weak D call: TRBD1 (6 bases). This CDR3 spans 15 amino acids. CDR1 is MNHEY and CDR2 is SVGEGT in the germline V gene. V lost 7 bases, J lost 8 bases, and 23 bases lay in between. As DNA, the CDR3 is TGTGCCAGCACCCCAGGGGACTCCTCGAGTGACGAAGCTTTCTTT. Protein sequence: CASTPGDSSSDEAFF.

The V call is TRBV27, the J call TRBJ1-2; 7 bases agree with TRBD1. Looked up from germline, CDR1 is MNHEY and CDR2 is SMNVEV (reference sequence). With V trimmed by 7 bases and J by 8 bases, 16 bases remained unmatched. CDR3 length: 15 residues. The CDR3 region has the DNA TGTGCCAGCACCGTTTTGACAGGGACGGGCGGGGGCTACACCTTC. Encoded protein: CASTVLTGTGGGYTF.

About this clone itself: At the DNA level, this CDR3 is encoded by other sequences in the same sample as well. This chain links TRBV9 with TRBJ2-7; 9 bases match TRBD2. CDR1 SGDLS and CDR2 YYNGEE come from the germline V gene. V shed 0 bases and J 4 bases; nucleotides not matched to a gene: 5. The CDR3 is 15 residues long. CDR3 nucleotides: TGTGCCAGCAGCGTAGGTGGCGGGGGGGAATACGAGCAGTACTTC. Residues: CASSVGGGGEYEQYF.

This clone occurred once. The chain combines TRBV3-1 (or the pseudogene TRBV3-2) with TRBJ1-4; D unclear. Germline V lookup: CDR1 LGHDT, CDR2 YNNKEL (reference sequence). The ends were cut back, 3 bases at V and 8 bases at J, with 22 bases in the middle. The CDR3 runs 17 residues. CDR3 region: CASSQRQPSGRGEKLFF. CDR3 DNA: TGTGCCAGCAGCCAGCGTCAGCCCTCCGGGAGAGGGGAAAAACTGTTTTTT.

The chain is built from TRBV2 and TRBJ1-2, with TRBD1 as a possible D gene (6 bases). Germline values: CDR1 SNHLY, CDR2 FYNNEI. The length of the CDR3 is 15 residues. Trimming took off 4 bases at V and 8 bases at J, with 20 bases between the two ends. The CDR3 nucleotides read TGTGCCAGCAGTGTGAGGGGGACGGGGCGAGAAGGCTACACCTTC. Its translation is CASSVRGTGREGYTF.

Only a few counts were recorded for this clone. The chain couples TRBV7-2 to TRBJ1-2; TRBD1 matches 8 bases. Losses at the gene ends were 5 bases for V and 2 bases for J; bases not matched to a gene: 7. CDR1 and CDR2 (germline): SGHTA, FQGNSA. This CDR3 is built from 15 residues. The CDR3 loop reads CASSLGQGNNYGYTF. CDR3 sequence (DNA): TGTGCCAGCAGCCTAGGACAGGGAAACAACTATGGCTACACCTTC.

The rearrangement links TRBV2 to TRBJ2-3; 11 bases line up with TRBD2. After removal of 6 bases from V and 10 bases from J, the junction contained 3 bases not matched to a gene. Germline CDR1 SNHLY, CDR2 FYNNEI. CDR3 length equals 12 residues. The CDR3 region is CASSGTSGAQYF. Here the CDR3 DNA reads TGTGCCAGCAGCGGGACTAGCGGTGCGCAGTATTTT.

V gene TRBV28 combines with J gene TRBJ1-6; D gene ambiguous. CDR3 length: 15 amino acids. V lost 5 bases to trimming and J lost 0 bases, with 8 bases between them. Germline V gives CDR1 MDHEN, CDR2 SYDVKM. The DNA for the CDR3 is TGTGCCAGCAGTCGCGGGGACTCCTATAATTCACCCCTCCACTTT. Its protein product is CASSRGDSYNSPLHF.

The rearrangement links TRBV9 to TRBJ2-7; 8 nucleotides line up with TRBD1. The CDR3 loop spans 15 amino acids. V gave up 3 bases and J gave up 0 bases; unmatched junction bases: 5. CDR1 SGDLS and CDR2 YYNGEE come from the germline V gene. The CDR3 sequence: CASSAGTGNSYEQYF. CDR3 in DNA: TGTGCCAGCAGCGCCGGGACAGGCAACTCCTACGAGCAGTACTTC.

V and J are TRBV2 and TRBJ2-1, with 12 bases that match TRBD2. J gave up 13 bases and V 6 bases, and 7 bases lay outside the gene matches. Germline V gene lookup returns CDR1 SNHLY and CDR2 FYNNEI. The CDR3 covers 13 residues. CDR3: CASRPRTSGDQFF. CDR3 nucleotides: TGTGCCAGCAGGCCGCGGACTAGCGGGGACCAGTTCTTC.

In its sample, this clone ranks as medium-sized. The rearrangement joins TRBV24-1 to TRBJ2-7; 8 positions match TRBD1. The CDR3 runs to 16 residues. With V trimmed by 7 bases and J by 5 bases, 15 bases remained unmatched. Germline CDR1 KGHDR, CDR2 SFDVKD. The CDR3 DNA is TGTGCCACCAGCGCCAGCTACTTACAGGGGGTACACGAGCAGTACTTC. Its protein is CATSASYLQGVHEQYF.

CDR3 sequence: CASSTAAGTDTQYF. The CDR3 nucleotides read TGTGCCAGTAGTACGGCAGCAGGGACAGATACGCAGTATTTT. The rearrangement links TRBV19 to TRBJ2-3; D is perhaps TRBD1 (5 bases). The germline V and J ends were trimmed by 4 bases and 3 bases, with 11 bases remaining between them. In germline, CDR1 is LNHDA, CDR2 SQIVND (reference sequence). This CDR3 has 14 residues.

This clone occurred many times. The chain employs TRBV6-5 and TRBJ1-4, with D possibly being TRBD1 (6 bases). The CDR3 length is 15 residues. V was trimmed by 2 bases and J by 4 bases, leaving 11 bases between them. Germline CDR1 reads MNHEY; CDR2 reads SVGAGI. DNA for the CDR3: TGTGCCAGCAGTTACATCCCGGACAGTAATGAAAAACTGTTTTTT. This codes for CASSYIPDSNEKLFF.

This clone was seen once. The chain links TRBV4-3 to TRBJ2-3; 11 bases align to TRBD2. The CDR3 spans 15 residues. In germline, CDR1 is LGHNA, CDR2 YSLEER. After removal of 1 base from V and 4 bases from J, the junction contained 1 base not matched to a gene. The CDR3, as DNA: TGCGCCAGCAGCCAAGTTAGCGGGGGGGCAGATACGCAGTATTTT. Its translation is CASSQVSGGADTQYF.

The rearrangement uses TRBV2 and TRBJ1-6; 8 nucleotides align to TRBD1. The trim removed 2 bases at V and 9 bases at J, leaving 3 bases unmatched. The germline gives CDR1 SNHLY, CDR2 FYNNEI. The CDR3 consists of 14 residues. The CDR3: CASSETGGISPLHF. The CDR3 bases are TGTGCCAGCAGTGAAACAGGGGGAATTTCACCCCTCCACTTT.

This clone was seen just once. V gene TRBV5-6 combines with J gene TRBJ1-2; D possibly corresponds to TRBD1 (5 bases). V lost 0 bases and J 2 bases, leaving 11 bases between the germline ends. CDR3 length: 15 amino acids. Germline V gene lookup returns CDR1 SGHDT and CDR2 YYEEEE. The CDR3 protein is CASSLGSQGNYGYTF. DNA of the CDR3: TGTGCCAGCAGCTTGGGCTCCCAGGGCAACTATGGCTACACCTTC. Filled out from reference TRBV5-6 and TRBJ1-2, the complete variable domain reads DAGVTQSPTHLIKTRGQQVTLRCSPKSGHDTVSWYQQALGQGPQFIFQYYEEEERQRGNFPDRFSGHQFPNYSSELNVNALLLGDSALYLCASSLGSQGNYGYTFGSGTRLTVV.

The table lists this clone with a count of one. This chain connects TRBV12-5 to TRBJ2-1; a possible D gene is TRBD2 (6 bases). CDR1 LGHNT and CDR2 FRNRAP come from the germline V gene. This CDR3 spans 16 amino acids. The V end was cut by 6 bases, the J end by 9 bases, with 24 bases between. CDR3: CASGYTAGPIDPEQFF. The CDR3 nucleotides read TGTGCTAGTGGCTACACCGCGGGACCGATTGACCCTGAGCAGTTCTTC.

The CDR3 loop is CASSYARSDTQYF. In nucleotides, the CDR3 is TGTGCCAGCAGCTACGCACGGTCAGATACGCAGTATTTT. The V gene is TRBV5-6, the J gene TRBJ2-3; D not certain. Trimming pared 3 bases from V and 4 bases from J, leaving 9 bases between. The CDR3 consists of 13 residues. Germline V gives CDR1 SGHDT, CDR2 YYEEEE.